The 18 T cell receptor beta chains below come from one sample, sequenced in a study of CD8 T cells in Susac syndrome. RNA totalling about 0.45 to 1 ug underwent reverse transcription with random hexamers. TCRdb re-derived calls from the immunoSEQ multiplex PCR reads in MiXCR, one entry per CDR3 protein. The profile shows a few hundred thousand distinct CDR3 sequences, approximately 95% of them singletons. Sequenced input: CD4+ T cells from PBMCs. The receptor set was obtained from a human donor with multiple sclerosis.

V is TRBV29-1 and J is TRBJ1-1; D is possibly TRBD1 (5 bases). This CDR3 has 14 amino acids. Germline CDR1 is SQVTM and CDR2 is ANQGSEA. V gave up 7 bases and J gave up 0 bases, with 15 bases separating them. Here the CDR3 reads CSAQGFRVNTEAFF. The CDR3 region has the DNA TGCAGCGCCCAGGGCTTTAGGGTGAACACTGAAGCTTTCTTT.

This clonotype came up once. The V call is TRBV10-3, the J call TRBJ2-1; D is possibly TRBD1 or TRBD2 (5 bases each). The CDR3 length is 15 residues. V lost 3 bases and J lost 5, with 14 bases in between. Per germline, CDR1 ENHRY and CDR2 SYGVKD. For the CDR3, the DNA is TGTGCCATCAGTGACGGGGCAGGGAAGAACAATGAGCAGTTCTTC. This codes for CAISDGAGKNNEQFF.

The chain joins TRBV5-1 to TRBJ1-1, with TRBD1 matching 7 bases. Unmatched junction bases numbered 7, after V lost 4 bases and J lost 1 base. CDR1 and CDR2 from the germline V gene are SGHRS and YFSETQ. This CDR3 is built from 15 residues. This CDR3 reads CASSPWGQQNTEAFF. In DNA form, the CDR3 reads TGCGCCAGCAGCCCCTGGGGACAGCAGAACACTGAAGCTTTCTTT.

J is TRBJ1-2 and V is TRBV30, with TRBD1 matching 9 bases. The V and J ends lost 2 bases and 5 bases, in that order; junction bases with no gene match: 9. Germline V gene lookup returns CDR1 GTSNPN and CDR2 SVGIG (reference sequence). CDR3 length: 15 residues. CDR3 DNA sequence: TGTGCCTGGAGTTCCCAACTGACAGGGGGATATGGCTACACCTTC. This translates into CAWSSQLTGGYGYTF.

This chain links TRBV3-1 with TRBJ2-6; TRBD1 agrees at 8 bases. This CDR3 region has 17 residues. Per germline, CDR1 LGHDT and CDR2 YNNKEL (reference sequence). Losses at the gene ends were 1 base for V and 2 bases for J; bases not matched to a gene: 4. The CDR3 coding sequence is TGTGCCAGCAGCCAAGCGACAGGGGATACTGGGGCCAACGTCCTGACTTTC. This sequence encodes CASSQATGDTGANVLTF.

The chain couples TRBV19 to TRBJ2-2, with D perhaps matching TRBD1 (5 bases). The CDR3 loop spans 13 amino acids. Germline CDR1 reads LNHDA; CDR2 reads SQIVND (reference sequence). Trimming took off 4 bases at V and 4 bases at J, with 7 bases between the two ends. CDR3 DNA sequence: TGTGCCAGTAGTAATCAGGGCACCGGGGAGCTGTTTTTT. Encoded protein: CASSNQGTGELFF.

The chain couples TRBV29-1 to TRBJ1-1; 9 nucleotides align to TRBD1. This CDR3 region has 13 residues. CDR1 is SQVTM and CDR2 is ANQGSEA in the germline V gene. Germline trimming cut 7 bases from V and 2 bases from J; bases unmatched to any gene: 5. The CDR3 DNA is TGCAGCGCCATGGGACAGGGAAACACTGAAGCTTTCTTT. Protein product: CSAMGQGNTEAFF.

The chain couples TRBV13 to TRBJ1-2, with a possible D match to TRBD1 (5 bases). The V end was cut by 4 bases, the J end by 8 bases, with 20 bases between. CDR3 length equals 15 residues. Germline CDR1 and CDR2: PRHDT and FYEKMQ (reference sequence). The CDR3 nucleotides read TGTGCCAGCAGCTCGCAATCACAGGCCTCGCGGGGCTACACCTTC. This codes for CASSSQSQASRGYTF.

The V call is TRBV7-9, the J call TRBJ2-7, with 7 bases matching TRBD2. Germline V gene data show CDR1 as SEHNR and CDR2 as FQNEAQ (reference sequence). The J segment lost 2 bases and the V segment lost 0 bases, leaving 7 bases of the junction unmatched. CDR3 length: 16 residues. CDR3 amino acids: CASSLATGREPYEQYF. As DNA, the CDR3 is TGTGCCAGCAGCTTAGCCACTGGGCGGGAGCCCTACGAGCAGTACTTC. The full variable domain, in which reference TRBV7-9 and TRBJ2-7 provide the parts outside the CDR3, is DTGVSQNPRHKITKRGQNVTFRCDPISEHNRLYWYRQTLGQGPEFLTYFQNEAQLEKSRLLSDRFSAERPKGSFSTLEIQRTEQGDSAMYLCASSLATGREPYEQYFGPGTRLTVT.

This chain uses TRBV30 with TRBJ1-1, with D perhaps matching TRBD1 (6 bases). Trimming cost V 4 bases and J 1 base, with 13 bases left between them. The germline gives CDR1 GTSNPN, CDR2 SVGIG (reference sequence). The CDR3 sequence is 14 residues long. The CDR3 spells CAWTWDIQNTEAFF. The DNA of the CDR3 is TGTGCCTGGACCTGGGACATCCAGAACACTGAAGCTTTCTTT.

The CDR3 spells CSAPDRGISYNEQFF. The CDR3, as DNA: TGCAGTGCTCCGGACCGGGGGATCTCCTACAATGAGCAGTTCTTC. The gene calls are TRBV20-1 and TRBJ2-1, with a tentative D call TRBD2 (6 bases). CDR1 and CDR2 (germline): DFQATT, SNEGSKA (reference sequence). V was clipped by 5 bases and J by 0 bases, with 14 bases between them. The CDR3 is made up of 15 amino acids.

The chain couples TRBV7-2 to TRBJ1-6; D may be TRBD1 (5 bases). The CDR3 is made up of 13 amino acids. CDR1 is SGHTA, CDR2 FQGNSA, per germline. Between the trimmed V and J ends, which lost 6 bases and 10 bases, there was a span of 13 bases. CDR3 in amino acids: CASRTVEGSPLHF. In nucleotides, the CDR3 is TGTGCCAGCAGGACAGTGGAAGGGTCACCCCTCCACTTT.

The chain uses TRBV3-1 and TRBJ2-3; 7 nucleotides agree with TRBD2. CDR3 length: 16 amino acids. Germline V gene sequence: CDR1 LGHDT, CDR2 YNNKEL (reference sequence). Trimming took 5 bases from V and 2 from J; bases not matched to a gene: 10. The CDR3 region is CASSRTLAPTTDTQYF. The DNA for the CDR3 is TGTGCCAGCAGCAGGACACTAGCGCCAACCACAGATACGCAGTATTTT.

CDR3 sequence: CASSLTTGVAEKLFF. As DNA, the CDR3 is TGCGCCAGCAGCTTAACGACAGGGGTGGCTGAAAAACTGTTTTTT. This rearrangement joins TRBV5-1 to TRBJ1-4, with 8 bases matching TRBD1. CDR1 SGHRS and CDR2 YFSETQ come from the germline V gene. Trimming removed 2 bases from V and 7 bases from J; junction bases left unmatched: 7. The CDR3 consists of 15 residues.

This clonotype was picked up one time. The chain recombines TRBV7-9 with TRBJ2-3; D assignment may be TRBD1 or TRBD2 (5 bases each). V dropped 5 bases and J dropped 5 bases, with 17 bases sitting between them. The germline CDR1 and CDR2 sequences are SEHNR and FQNEAQ (reference sequence). The CDR3 runs 15 residues. The CDR3 nucleotides read TGTGCCAGCAGCCGAGAATGGGGGTTCAGAGATACGCAGTATTTT. It is translated as CASSREWGFRDTQYF. Looking up the rest from reference TRBV7-9 and TRBJ2-3 gives the full variable domain: DTGVSQNPRHKITKRGQNVTFRCDPISEHNRLYWYRQTLGQGPEFLTYFQNEAQLEKSRLLSDRFSAERPKGSFSTLEIQRTEQGDSAMYLCASSREWGFRDTQYFGPGTRLTVL.

The V and J genes are TRBV9 and TRBJ1-6, with TRBD1 as a possible D gene (5 bases). The CDR3 length is 15 residues. Germline-derived CDR1 and CDR2 are SGDLS and YYNGEE. V lost 4 bases to trimming and J lost 10 bases, with 18 bases between them. CDR3 DNA: TGTGCCAGCAGCCCTGAGCCCGGGGCGGAATCACCCCTCCACTTT. As protein: CASSPEPGAESPLHF.

The V gene is TRBV2, the J gene TRBJ2-2; D is perhaps TRBD2 (5 bases). This CDR3 region has 13 residues. The germline V gene has CDR1 SNHLY and CDR2 FYNNEI. Trimming shortened V by 10 bases and J by 1 base, and 10 bases separated the two germline ends. CDR3: CATARGNTGELFF. Written as DNA, the CDR3 is TGTGCCACCGCCCGGGGGAACACCGGGGAGCTGTTTTTT.

This clonotype is a singleton in its sample. The CDR3 loop is CATQGAVRTDTQYF. Written as DNA, the CDR3 is TGTGCCACCCAGGGGGCCGTCCGCACAGATACGCAGTATTTT. The V call is TRBV6-5, the J call TRBJ2-3; TRBD1 matches 8 bases. Unmatched junction bases numbered 7, after V lost 10 bases and J lost 1 base. The CDR3 has 14 amino acids. Germline V gives CDR1 MNHEY, CDR2 SVGAGI.